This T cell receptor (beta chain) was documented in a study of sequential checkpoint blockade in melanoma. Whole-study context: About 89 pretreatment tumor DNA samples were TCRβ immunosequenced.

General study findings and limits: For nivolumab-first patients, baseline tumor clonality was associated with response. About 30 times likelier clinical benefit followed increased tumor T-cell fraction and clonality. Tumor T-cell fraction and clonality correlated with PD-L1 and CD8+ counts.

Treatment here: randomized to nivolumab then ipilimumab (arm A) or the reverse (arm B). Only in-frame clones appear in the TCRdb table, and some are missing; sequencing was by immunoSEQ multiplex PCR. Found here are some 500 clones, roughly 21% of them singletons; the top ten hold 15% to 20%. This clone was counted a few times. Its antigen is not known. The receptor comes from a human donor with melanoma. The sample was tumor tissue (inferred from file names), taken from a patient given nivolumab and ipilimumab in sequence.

The CDR3 DNA reads as TGCAGCGTCTCAGGGGGCCCCTATGGCTACACCTTC. Protein: CSVSGGPYGYTF. The rearrangement uses TRBV29-1 and TRBJ1-2, with 8 bases identical to TRBD1. V lost 6 bases to trimming and J lost 4 bases; unmatched junction nucleotides: 4. From germline, CDR1 is SQVTM and CDR2 ANQGSEA. This CDR3 is 12 amino acids long.